This T cell receptor beta chain was captured in a study of T cells in tuberculosis. Study-level findings and limits: Active tuberculosis cases were adults; controls were adolescents.

Unsorted cryopreserved PBMC were sequenced, averaging about 93,000 T cells per clinical donor. The CDR3 runs to 16 residues. The germline V gene encodes CDR1 SGHAT and CDR2 FQNNGV. With 5 bases clipped from V and 0 bases from J, the junction kept 9 bases outside the gene matches. Points on this clone: The antigen remains undetermined.

Repertoires were generated with immunoSEQ multiplex PCR, while TCRdb's copy carries only in-frame clones and drops some. Found here are tens of thousands of clones, more than 90% of them singletons; the top ten hold 7.5%. This clonotype was obtained from a donor aged 10-29 years with latent tuberculosis or without tuberculosis infection. Source material: PBMCs. The rearrangement uses TRBV11-2 and TRBJ2-7, with 8 nucleotides matching TRBD2. The CDR3 nucleotides are TGTGCCAGCAGCACCTTCGGTCTAGCGGGCTCCTACGAGCAGTACTTC. It codes for CASSTFGLAGSYEQYF. The whole variable domain, remainder taken from reference TRBV11-2 and TRBJ2-7, is EAGVAQSPRYKIIEKRQSVAFWCNPISGHATLYWYQQILGQGPKLLIQFQNNGVVDDSQLPKDRFSAERLKGVDSTLKIQPAKLEDSAVYLCASSTFGLAGSYEQYFGPGTRLTVT.